These T cell receptor beta chains were read from a single sample in a study of identical twins. TCRdb reprocessed the 5' RACE reads with MiXCR, giving one entry per CDR3 protein. This repertoire shows 700,000 or so distinct CDR3 sequences, 8.6% found once; its top ten account for 0.98%. The same sample was also studied in work on yellow fever vaccine responses in identical twins.

The source material was PBMCs. The origin of the receptors is a woman under 30 in good health. The CDR3 runs from the conserved cysteine through the conserved F or W. Each record gives: J gene, D gene, V gene, clone size, CDR3 DNA, CDR3 protein. A D gene is named only where the DNA matches it firmly. Size tells how often a clone was seen (once, few, many) or the class of an expanded clone, and some rows leave it out.

j_gene: TRBJ1-5
d_gene: .
v_gene: TRBV2
abundance: few
CDR3nt: TGTGCCAGCCGGGCAGGGTTGGCCAATCAGCCCCAGCATTTT
CDR3aa: CASRAGLANQPQHF

j_gene: TRBJ2-5
d_gene: TRBD1
v_gene: TRBV6-1
abundance: .
CDR3nt: TGTGCCAGCAGTCCCTACAGGGGGAGACAAGAGACCCAGTACTTC
CDR3aa: CASSPYRGRQETQYF

j_gene: TRBJ2-2
d_gene: TRBD2
v_gene: TRBV4-2
abundance: .
CDR3nt: TGTGCCAGCAGCTCCGCGGGACTAGCGGGAAACACCGGGGAGCTGTTTTTT
CDR3aa: CASSSAGLAGNTGELFF

j_gene: TRBJ1-6
d_gene: .
v_gene: TRBV20-1
abundance: few
CDR3nt: TGCAGTGCCTCGACCCCCGGTGCTTCACCCCTCCACTTT
CDR3aa: CSASTPGASPLHF

j_gene: TRBJ2-2
d_gene: .
v_gene: TRBV7-2
abundance: .
CDR3nt: TGTGCCAGCAGCTTCCTCGTAGCGGCCGACACCGGGGAGCTGTTTTTT
CDR3aa: CASSFLVAADTGELFF

j_gene: TRBJ2-1
d_gene: TRBD2
v_gene: TRBV5-1
abundance: few
CDR3nt: TGCGCCAGCGCTAACTTAGGGACTAGCGGGAGCAGGTTGGGCAATGAGCAGTTCTTC
CDR3aa: CASANLGTSGSRLGNEQFF

j_gene: TRBJ2-7
d_gene: .
v_gene: TRBV4-1
abundance: few
CDR3nt: TGCGCCAGCAGCCTAGAAATAACAGGGTACGAGCAGTACTTC
CDR3aa: CASSLEITGYEQYF

j_gene: TRBJ2-1
d_gene: .
v_gene: TRBV20-1
abundance: few
CDR3nt: TGCAGTGCTAGAGATCACGGGGCGAGCTCCTACAATGAGCAGTTCTTC
CDR3aa: CSARDHGASSYNEQFF

j_gene: TRBJ2-1
d_gene: .
v_gene: TRBV15
abundance: many
CDR3nt: TGTGCCACCAGCAGGGGCGGCCAGGGAAAATACAATGAGCAGTTCTTC
CDR3aa: CATSRGGQGKYNEQFF

j_gene: TRBJ2-3
d_gene: .
v_gene: TRBV12-3/TRBV12-4
abundance: few
CDR3nt: TGTGCCAGCAGTTTTATGAGGAATGACGGGACAGATACGCAGTATTTT
CDR3aa: CASSFMRNDGTDTQYF

j_gene: TRBJ2-1
d_gene: .
v_gene: TRBV24-1
abundance: many
CDR3nt: TGTGCCACCAGTGATTCGACGGTCGTCTCCTACAATGAGCAGTTCTTC
CDR3aa: CATSDSTVVSYNEQFF

j_gene: TRBJ1-6
d_gene: .
v_gene: TRBV7-2
abundance: many
CDR3nt: TGTGCCAGCAGCCTGGGTACTTCACCCCTCCACTTT
CDR3aa: CASSLGTSPLHF

j_gene: TRBJ2-5
d_gene: .
v_gene: TRBV24-1
abundance: many
CDR3nt: TGTGCCACCAGTGGTTCCAGGGCTGGAGAGACCCAGTACTTC
CDR3aa: CATSGSRAGETQYF

j_gene: TRBJ1-1
d_gene: TRBD1
v_gene: TRBV7-9
abundance: many
CDR3nt: TGTGCCAGCAGCTATACAGGGGACACTGAAGCTTTCTTT
CDR3aa: CASSYTGDTEAFF

j_gene: TRBJ2-7
d_gene: .
v_gene: TRBV6-1
abundance: many
CDR3nt: TGTGCCAGCAGCCAGGTGGGGGACGCTGGTCACTACGAGCAGTACTTC
CDR3aa: CASSQVGDAGHYEQYF

j_gene: TRBJ2-2
d_gene: TRBD1
v_gene: TRBV12-5
abundance: few
CDR3nt: TGTGCTAGTGGTTTGACCGGGACAGGGGGCTCCCGGGAGCTGTTTTTT
CDR3aa: CASGLTGTGGSRELFF

j_gene: TRBJ2-7
d_gene: TRBD1
v_gene: TRBV28
abundance: few
CDR3nt: TGTGCCAGCAGTTTAATCCGTGACAGGGGTTACGAGCAGTACTTC
CDR3aa: CASSLIRDRGYEQYF

j_gene: TRBJ2-5
d_gene: .
v_gene: TRBV3-1
abundance: few
CDR3nt: TGTGCCAGCAGCCCCGTGAAAAACTTGCAAGAGACCCAGTACTTC
CDR3aa: CASSPVKNLQETQYF

j_gene: TRBJ2-3
d_gene: .
v_gene: TRBV27
abundance: .
CDR3nt: TGTGCCAGCAGTTTAGGCATCTCAGGGTCTAGCACAGATACGCAGTATTTT
CDR3aa: CASSLGISGSSTDTQYF

j_gene: TRBJ2-7
d_gene: TRBD2
v_gene: TRBV6-1
abundance: few
CDR3nt: TGTGCCAGCAACGGAGCGGGGGAATCCTACGAGCAGTACTTC
CDR3aa: CASNGAGESYEQYF

j_gene: TRBJ2-2
d_gene: TRBD2
v_gene: TRBV6-1
abundance: .
CDR3nt: TGTGCCAGCAGACGGAGCGGGAGCAACACCGGGGAGCTGTTTTTT
CDR3aa: CASRRSGSNTGELFF

j_gene: TRBJ2-1
d_gene: .
v_gene: TRBV5-1
abundance: many
CDR3nt: TGCGCCAGGCTGGGGTACAATGAGCAGTTCTTC
CDR3aa: CARLGYNEQFF

j_gene: TRBJ1-1
d_gene: .
v_gene: TRBV6-1
abundance: many
CDR3nt: TGTGCCAGCACCCCGGGGAAGAGGTACACTGAAGCTTTCTTT
CDR3aa: CASTPGKRYTEAFF

j_gene: TRBJ2-7
d_gene: .
v_gene: TRBV7-2
abundance: few
CDR3nt: TGTGCCAGCCGTCTGGGACCCCTTCCCTACGAGCAGTACTTC
CDR3aa: CASRLGPLPYEQYF

j_gene: TRBJ2-1
d_gene: TRBD2
v_gene: TRBV5-1
abundance: .
CDR3nt: TGCGCCAGCAGCTTGATGCGGGGGGCCACCCAGACGCAGTTCTTC
CDR3aa: CASSLMRGATQTQFF

j_gene: TRBJ2-3
d_gene: .
v_gene: TRBV2
abundance: .
CDR3nt: TGTGCCAGCAGTGGAGGCTTCACAGATACGCAGTATTTT
CDR3aa: CASSGGFTDTQYF

j_gene: TRBJ2-1
d_gene: TRBD1
v_gene: TRBV11-3
abundance: .
CDR3nt: TGTGCCAGCAGCTCCGGACAGGGGATCTACAATGAGCAGTTCTTC
CDR3aa: CASSSGQGIYNEQFF

j_gene: TRBJ2-5
d_gene: .
v_gene: TRBV27
abundance: .
CDR3nt: TGTGCCAGCAGTCAAGCGACGGAAGAGACCCAGTACTTC
CDR3aa: CASSQATEETQYF

j_gene: TRBJ2-6
d_gene: .
v_gene: TRBV12-3/TRBV12-4
abundance: few
CDR3nt: TGTGCCAGCAGTGCGATCTCTGGGGCCAACGTCCTGACTTTC
CDR3aa: CASSAISGANVLTF

j_gene: TRBJ2-7
d_gene: .
v_gene: TRBV6-5
abundance: .
CDR3nt: TGTGCCAGCAGTTCCCCGGCGGGGCAGGGGAGAGACGAGCAGTACTTC
CDR3aa: CASSSPAGQGRDEQYF

j_gene: TRBJ2-7
d_gene: .
v_gene: TRBV27
abundance: .
CDR3nt: TGTGCCAGCAGTTTATTTAGTCTATATGGCGAGCAGTACTTC
CDR3aa: CASSLFSLYGEQYF

j_gene: TRBJ2-7
d_gene: TRBD1
v_gene: TRBV5-1
abundance: few
CDR3nt: TGCGCCAGCAGCAAGGGGACAGGGAAGGACGAGCAGTACTTC
CDR3aa: CASSKGTGKDEQYF

j_gene: TRBJ2-3
d_gene: .
v_gene: TRBV20-1
abundance: few
CDR3nt: TGCAGTGCTAGAGAGTTCTTAGCGGTCGTAGACACAGATACGCAGTATTTT
CDR3aa: CSAREFLAVVDTDTQYF

j_gene: TRBJ2-7
d_gene: TRBD2
v_gene: TRBV27
abundance: .
CDR3nt: TGTGCCAGCAGTGGGGAGGGACTAGCGGGAGTTACCGAGCAGTACTTC
CDR3aa: CASSGEGLAGVTEQYF

j_gene: TRBJ2-3
d_gene: .
v_gene: TRBV29-1
abundance: .
CDR3nt: TGCAGCGGCACGGGGGGCACAGATACGCAGTATTTT
CDR3aa: CSGTGGTDTQYF

j_gene: TRBJ2-4
d_gene: TRBD1
v_gene: TRBV12-5
abundance: .
CDR3nt: TGTGCTAGTGGTAACAGGGGCCGGGGTATAATACGAAAAAACATTCAGTACTTC
CDR3aa: CASGNRGRGIIRKNIQYF

j_gene: TRBJ2-3
d_gene: .
v_gene: TRBV20-1
abundance: few
CDR3nt: TGCAGTGCTGCCGCGTTAAGCACAGATACGCAGTATTTT
CDR3aa: CSAAALSTDTQYF

j_gene: TRBJ2-1
d_gene: .
v_gene: TRBV2
abundance: .
CDR3nt: TGTGCCATTTCAGCTCGGGACTACAATGAGCAGTTCTTC
CDR3aa: CAISARDYNEQFF

j_gene: TRBJ2-3
d_gene: .
v_gene: TRBV12-3/TRBV12-4
abundance: many
CDR3nt: TGTGCCAGCAGTTCCGGGAGAGATACGCAGTATTTT
CDR3aa: CASSSGRDTQYF

j_gene: TRBJ1-6
d_gene: TRBD1
v_gene: TRBV6-1
abundance: .
CDR3nt: TGTGCCAGCAGGACGGGACAGGGGAGTTCACCCCTCCACTTT
CDR3aa: CASRTGQGSSPLHF

j_gene: TRBJ2-7
d_gene: .
v_gene: TRBV4-3
abundance: .
CDR3nt: TGCGCCAGCAGCCCCAGCTCCGGGGCGCCGAGGTACGAGCAGTACTTC
CDR3aa: CASSPSSGAPRYEQYF

j_gene: TRBJ2-2
d_gene: TRBD2
v_gene: TRBV7-2
abundance: many
CDR3nt: TGTGCCAGCAGCCCCCAGTGGGGACTAGCGGCCGGGGAGCTGTTTTTT
CDR3aa: CASSPQWGLAAGELFF

j_gene: TRBJ2-2
d_gene: .
v_gene: TRBV7-9
abundance: .
CDR3nt: TGTGCCAGCAGGAGGGCAGGATCTCCAGCCGGGGAGCTGTTTTTT
CDR3aa: CASRRAGSPAGELFF

j_gene: TRBJ2-1
d_gene: TRBD2
v_gene: TRBV4-3
abundance: few
CDR3nt: TGCGCCAGCAGCCAGGCGGGACTAGCGGGAGCAAATGAGCAGTTCTTC
CDR3aa: CASSQAGLAGANEQFF

j_gene: TRBJ2-1
d_gene: .
v_gene: TRBV29-1
abundance: .
CDR3nt: TGCAGCGTTGAAAAAATAGTCGGTCAAGAGCAGTTCTTC
CDR3aa: CSVEKIVGQEQFF

j_gene: TRBJ2-2
d_gene: .
v_gene: TRBV12-3/TRBV12-4
abundance: .
CDR3nt: TGTGCCAGCAGTACCGGACTCACCGGGGAGCTGTTTTTT
CDR3aa: CASSTGLTGELFF

j_gene: TRBJ2-2
d_gene: TRBD1
v_gene: TRBV7-3
abundance: few
CDR3nt: TGTGCCAGCAGTCCTCCGGGACAGGTGTCGAACACCGGGGAGCTGTTTTTT
CDR3aa: CASSPPGQVSNTGELFF

j_gene: TRBJ2-5
d_gene: TRBD1
v_gene: TRBV13
abundance: .
CDR3nt: TGTGCCAGCAGCTCCCAAAGACAGGGCCAGGAGACCCAGTACTTC
CDR3aa: CASSSQRQGQETQYF

j_gene: TRBJ2-1
d_gene: .
v_gene: TRBV28
abundance: few
CDR3nt: TGTGCCAGCACCCCTACTAGTGGAGTATACAATGAGCAGTTCTTC
CDR3aa: CASTPTSGVYNEQFF

j_gene: TRBJ2-1
d_gene: TRBD2
v_gene: TRBV20-1
abundance: few
CDR3nt: TGCAGTGCCGACGGACAGTATTCTAGCGGGAATAGCTACAATGAGCAGTTCTTC
CDR3aa: CSADGQYSSGNSYNEQFF

j_gene: TRBJ2-7
d_gene: TRBD2
v_gene: TRBV20-1
abundance: .
CDR3nt: TGCAGTGCTAGAGAATGGGGCGGGAGAGGGGAGCAGTACTTC
CDR3aa: CSAREWGGRGEQYF

j_gene: TRBJ2-2
d_gene: .
v_gene: TRBV30
abundance: .
CDR3nt: TGTGCCTGGAGTGGGATCTCCACCGGGGAGCTGTTTTTT
CDR3aa: CAWSGISTGELFF

j_gene: TRBJ2-3
d_gene: .
v_gene: TRBV12-3/TRBV12-4
abundance: .
CDR3nt: TGTGCCAGCACCCTATTTAGCGGAAGCCTCACAGATACGCAGTATTTT
CDR3aa: CASTLFSGSLTDTQYF

j_gene: TRBJ1-1
d_gene: .
v_gene: TRBV21-1
abundance: .
CDR3nt: TGTGCCAGCAGCAAAGCAGTATGCCAGAAGAACACTGAAGCTTTCTTT
CDR3aa: CASSKAVCQKNTEAFF

j_gene: TRBJ2-3
d_gene: TRBD1
v_gene: TRBV15
abundance: many
CDR3nt: TGTGCCACCAGCAGAGAGCAGGGGGATGGCACAGATACGCAGTATTTT
CDR3aa: CATSREQGDGTDTQYF

j_gene: TRBJ2-7
d_gene: TRBD1
v_gene: TRBV4-1
abundance: few
CDR3nt: TGCGCCAGCAGCCAAACCGGGACAGGGGAAGGTAGGCAGTACTTC
CDR3aa: CASSQTGTGEGRQYF

j_gene: TRBJ1-2
d_gene: .
v_gene: TRBV7-9
abundance: .
CDR3nt: TGTGCCAGCAGCACTAGAGGGGCAGATCCATGGGGCTACACCTTC
CDR3aa: CASSTRGADPWGYTF

j_gene: TRBJ1-4
d_gene: TRBD1
v_gene: TRBV28
abundance: .
CDR3nt: TGTGCCAGCAGGACAGGGTCAGATGAAAAACTGTTTTTT
CDR3aa: CASRTGSDEKLFF

j_gene: TRBJ2-1
d_gene: TRBD2
v_gene: TRBV27
abundance: many
CDR3nt: TGTGCCAGCAGCTTTAGCGGGGGAGACAATGAGCAGTTCTTC
CDR3aa: CASSFSGGDNEQFF